This entry lists 26 T cell receptor beta chains sequenced from one sample in a study of CD8+ T cells in alopecia areata. cDNA reverse transcribed from extracted RNA served as the sequencing template. Sequenced by immunoSEQ multiplex PCR; TCRdb stores in-frame clones only, minus some. Altogether around 290,000 clones were found in the sample, and no singletons occur. Using CD4, CD8alpha, NKG2D, NKG2ACE and other markers, pooled cutaneous lymph node cells were sorted. Sequencing was carried out using CD4+ T cells sorted from a lymph node. Receptors were obtained from a C3H/HeJ mouse with alopecia areata. For this strain, the MHC haplotype corresponds to H2-k.

This clone was found a few times. The germline and genes are mouse ones. The sequenced fragment ends 4 residues before the CDR3 boundary, so the rest is inferred from the germline J gene. The chain combines TRBV13-3 with TRBJ2-4; 9 bases agree with TRBD1. This CDR3 is 16 amino acids long. The germline gives CDR1 NNHDY, CDR2 SYVADS. V gave up 1 base and J gave up 2 bases; unmatched junction bases: 5. The CDR3 spells CASSDTGQGFQNTLYF. The part of the CDR3 DNA that was read is TGTGCCAGCAGTGATACAGGACAGGGGTTTCAAAAC.

With respect to this clone: Gene names refer to mouse genes. The read falls 4 residues short of the CDR3 end, and the missing part is taken from the germline J gene. This chain connects TRBV31 to TRBJ1-2; 10 positions agree with TRBD1. Germline-derived CDR1 and CDR2 are GKSSPN and SITVG. V was clipped by 1 base and J by 3 bases; unmatched bases: 2. The CDR3 runs 14 residues. The CDR3 DNA, read in part, is TGTGCCTGGAGTCGCGGGACAGGGGACTCC. Its protein product is CAWSRGTGDS. The complete CDR3 protein is CAWSRGTGDSDYTF.

Details on this clone: The listed genes are named as in mouse. The read falls 4 residues short of the CDR3 end, and the missing part is taken from the germline J gene. The chain employs TRBV31 and TRBJ1-2, with D perhaps TRBD1 (5 bases). This CDR3 is 15 amino acids long. Germline values: CDR1 GKSSPN, CDR2 SITVG. V was clipped by 0 bases and J by 1 base, with 12 bases between them. The CDR3 region is CAWSLGGSQNSDYTF. The sequenced CDR3 bases are TGTGCCTGGAGTCTTGGGGGGAGCCAAAACTCC.

In this sample, this clone turned up a few times. These gene names are mouse names. The CDR3 end is not reached by the read, which stops 4 residues before it; the germline J gene fills it in. Other DNA sequences from this sample encode an identical CDR3 as well. This sequence joins TRBV19 and TRBJ2-3; D might be TRBD2 (7 bases). The CDR3 contains 15 residues. The V gene's germline CDR1 is FNHDT and CDR2 SITEND (reference sequence). With 2 bases removed from V and 0 bases from J, the gap between germline ends came to 10 bases. Partial CDR3 DNA: TGTGCCAGCAGTATTTCTGGGGGCAGTGCAGAA. Residues: CASSISGGSAE. The CDR3 as a whole reads CASSISGGSAETLYF.

This clone was observed a few times. Mouse gene names apply. The read ends 4 residues before the CDR3 terminus; that terminus is restored from the germline J gene. The J gene is TRBJ2-3, the V gene TRBV1; possibly TRBD1 for D (6 bases). Germline-derived CDR1 and CDR2 are NSQYPW and LRSPGD (reference sequence). V was clipped by 6 bases and J by 0 bases, with 10 bases between them. The CDR3 length is 14 residues. CDR3 region: CTCRRQDSAETLYF. The CDR3 DNA, read in part, is TGCACCTGCAGGAGACAGGATAGTGCAGAA.

Comments on this clone: Germline and genes: mouse. The missing CDR3 end, 4 residues past where the read stops, is filled in from the germline J gene. V usage is TRBV13-3 and J usage is TRBJ2-7, with TRBD2 matching over 12 bases. This CDR3 is built from 15 residues. Per the germline V gene, CDR1 is NNHDY and CDR2 is SYVADS. The sequenced part of the CDR3 DNA is TGTGCCAGCAGCCGAGGACTGGGGGGGTTATAT. Translated: CASSRGLGGLY. The entire CDR3 protein reads CASSRGLGGLYEQYF.

This clone was observed a handful of times. Gene and germline names: mouse. The CDR3 end falls 4 residues outside the read, so it is completed with the germline J gene. The chain joins TRBV1 to TRBJ2-7; no firm D call. V lost 4 bases to trimming and J lost 3 bases, with 7 bases between them. The length of the CDR3 is 12 residues. The germline gives CDR1 NSQYPW, CDR2 LRSPGD (reference sequence). CDR3 bases read: TGCACCTGCAGTGTACATAACTAT. It encodes CTCSVHNY. The full CDR3 is CTCSVHNYEQYF. Variable domain in full (rest from reference TRBV1 and TRBJ2-7): VTLLEQNPRWRLVPRGQAVNLRCILKNSQYPWMSWYQQDLQKQLQWLFTLRSPGDKEVKSLPGADYLATRVTDTELRLQVANMSQGRTLYCTCSVHNYEQYFGPGTRLTVL.

With respect to this clone: These gene names are mouse names. The CDR3 end is not reached by the read, which stops 4 residues before it; the germline J gene fills it in. The rearrangement joins TRBV13-1 to TRBJ2-2; D might be TRBD1 (7 bases). This CDR3 has 16 residues. The V and J ends lost 0 bases and 2 bases respectively, with 11 bases between them. CDR1 and CDR2 (germline): NSHNY, SYGAGN. Partial CDR3 DNA: TGTGCCAGCAGTGATGCAGAGGGGGCTAACACCGGG. Residues: CASSDAEGANTG. In full, the CDR3 is CASSDAEGANTGQLYF.

Of note for this clone: Mouse gene names and germline throughout. The DNA ends 4 residues before the CDR3 does, and the rest of the CDR3 is filled in from the germline J gene. This chain joins TRBV13-1 and TRBJ2-7; D might be TRBD2 (6 bases). CDR1 and CDR2 (germline): NSHNY, SYGAGN. CDR3 length equals 14 residues. CDR3 residues: CASSVTTGPYEQYF. The CDR3 DNA, read in part, is TGTGCCAGCAGTGTTACGACTGGTCCTTAT.

In this sample, this clone turned up many times. Here the gene names and germline are mouse. The CDR3 end falls 4 residues outside the read, so it is completed with the germline J gene. The chain combines TRBV3 with TRBJ1-2; D not resolved. This CDR3 has 14 amino acids. V was cut by 0 bases and J by 0 bases, with 5 bases left in between. Looked up from germline, CDR1 is SNHLY and CDR2 is FYNGKV (reference sequence). The CDR3 spells CASSLAQSNSDYTF. CDR3 DNA (partial): TGTGCCAGCAGCTTAGCACAATCAAACTCC.

For this clone: Gene names are mouse gene names. The observed sequence ends 4 residues before the CDR3 terminus, with the missing tail filled in from the germline J gene. Additional DNA sequences in this sample encode the identical CDR3. The rearrangement links TRBV31 to TRBJ2-2, with 12 nucleotides matching TRBD2. Germline V gives CDR1 GKSSPN, CDR2 SITVG. The junction had 0 bases not matched to a gene; V was cut back by 0 bases and J by 4 bases. The CDR3 totals 15 residues. This CDR3 is CAWSLGLGGTGQLYF. The part of the CDR3 DNA that was read is TGTGCCTGGAGTCTGGGACTGGGGGGCACCGGG.

This clone was recorded a few times. Gene names are the mouse ones. The observed sequence ends 4 residues before the CDR3 terminus, with the missing tail filled in from the germline J gene. V and J are TRBV12-1 and TRBJ1-2; the D gene is possibly TRBD1 (5 bases). This CDR3 spans 12 amino acids. Germline V CDR1 and CDR2: SGHSN, HYEKVE. Incomplete CDR3 DNA: TGTGCCAGCTCTCTCGGGGGGGCC. Translating it yields CASSLGGA. The full CDR3 protein is CASSLGGADYTF.

This clone has a handful of counts. Gene names denote mouse genes. From the germline J gene comes the end of the CDR3, since the read stops 4 residues before it. The chain recombines TRBV14 with TRBJ1-2, with 8 bases fitting TRBD1. With V trimmed by 4 bases and J by 0 bases, 2 bases remained unmatched. Germline V lookup: CDR1 SGHDT, CDR2 FRDEAV. The CDR3 sequence is 14 residues long. The covered CDR3 bases are TGTGCCAGCAGTCAGACAGGGGCAAACTCC. It encodes CASSQTGANS. The whole CDR3 region reads CASSQTGANSDYTF.

There are a few counts of this clone. Gene labels here are mouse ones. With the read ending 4 residues before the CDR3 end, the germline J gene is used to fill in that end. The gene calls are TRBV13-2 and TRBJ2-5; 12 bases are a match to TRBD2. CDR1 and CDR2 from the germline V gene are NNHNN and SYGAGS (reference sequence). The V gene end was trimmed by 5 bases and the J gene end by 0 bases; junction bases not matched to a gene: 4. The CDR3 contains 16 residues. CDR3 DNA (partial): TGTGCCAGCGGGAAGGGGACTGGGGGGAACCAAGAC. Its protein is CASGKGTGGNQD. In full, the CDR3 is CASGKGTGGNQDTQYF.

There are a few counts of this clone. Genes and germline come from the mouse. The CDR3 goes on 4 residues after the read ends, and that part is filled in from the germline J gene. This specimen includes other DNA sequences encoding the same CDR3. The V call is TRBV1, the J call TRBJ2-5; 10 bases line up with TRBD2. This CDR3 contains 14 residues. The germline V gene has CDR1 NSQYPW and CDR2 LRSPGD (reference sequence). The CDR3 protein is CTCSAGTGEDTQYF. The sequenced CDR3 bases are TGCACCTGCAGTGCCGGGACTGGGGAAGAC.

This clone was seen a handful of times. Germline and genes: mouse. The sequence runs out 4 residues before the end of the CDR3; the remainder is reconstructed from the germline J gene. The V gene is TRBV13-1, the J gene TRBJ2-7, with 7 bases fitting TRBD1. Unmatched junction bases numbered 4, after V lost 4 bases and J lost 0 bases. The CDR3 has 14 residues. Germline-derived CDR1 and CDR2 are NSHNY and SYGAGN. The sequenced CDR3 bases are TGTGCCAGCAGTTACGGGACAGACTCCTAT. Translating it yields CASSYGTDSY. The CDR3 reads in full as CASSYGTDSYEQYF.

This clone was detected a few times. Any gene name here is a mouse gene name. The read terminates 4 residues ahead of where the CDR3 ends, so the germline J gene completes it. This rearrangement joins TRBV31 to TRBJ1-2, with D possibly matching TRBD1 (5 bases). Germline-derived CDR1 and CDR2 are GKSSPN and SITVG. Trimming left V 1 base short and J 0 bases short, with 9 bases between. The CDR3 has 14 amino acids. The CDR3 region is CAWSRQHANSDYTF. CDR3 DNA (partial): TGTGCCTGGAGTCGACAGCATGCAAACTCC.

This clone was seen more than once but under ten times. Mouse germline and gene names are used. The CDR3 goes on 4 residues after the read ends, and that part is filled in from the germline J gene. This chain joins TRBV19 and TRBJ2-2; 9 positions agree with TRBD1. The CDR3 sequence is 15 residues long. The V gene's germline CDR1 is FNHDT and CDR2 SITEND (reference sequence). The sequenced part of the CDR3 DNA is TGTGCCAGCAGTAACCCGGGACAGGGAAGTGGG. It translates to CASSNPGQGSG. The CDR3 as a whole reads CASSNPGQGSGQLYF.

There are a few counts of this clone. Genes and germline come from the mouse. The read ends 4 residues shy of where the CDR3 ends; the end is completed using the germline J gene. V is TRBV13-1 and J is TRBJ1-1; D is possibly TRBD1 (6 bases). The V and J ends lost 5 bases and 0 bases respectively, with 14 bases between them. The length of the CDR3 is 15 residues. Germline loops: CDR1 NSHNY, CDR2 SYGAGN. CDR3 DNA (partial): TGTGCCAGCAGCCACCGGGACAAAGCAAACACA. Residues: CASSHRDKANT. The whole CDR3 sequence is CASSHRDKANTEVFF.

This clone was seen more than once but under ten times. Gene names and germline refer to mouse. The read ends 4 residues early relative to the CDR3; the germline J gene fills the gap. This chain links TRBV13-3 with TRBJ2-7; 9 bases agree with TRBD2. There are 15 residues in the CDR3. Germline V gives CDR1 NNHDY, CDR2 SYVADS. CDR3 amino acids: CASSEHRLGAYEQYF. Partial CDR3 DNA: TGTGCCAGCAGTGAACACCGACTGGGGGCGTAT.

This clone occurred many times. Gene names and germline refer to mouse. Sequencing ends 4 residues short of the CDR3 end; the germline J gene provides the rest. This chain uses TRBV1 with TRBJ1-2; 8 nucleotides match TRBD1. V was pared by 3 bases and J by 3 bases, with 9 bases of the junction left unmatched. The germline V gene encodes CDR1 NSQYPW and CDR2 LRSPGD (reference sequence). The CDR3 is made up of 16 amino acids. The CDR3 loop reads CTCSATQGAEDSDYTF. Incomplete CDR3 DNA: TGCACCTGCAGTGCCACTCAGGGGGCTGAGGACTCC.

With respect to this clone: A much larger clone differs from this one at a single base, so this may be a read error. Gene names and germline refer to mouse. The CDR3 extends 4 residues past the end of the read, so its final part is completed from the germline J gene. This specimen includes other DNA sequences encoding the same CDR3. V gene TRBV19 combines with J gene TRBJ1-2; 10 positions agree with TRBD1. This CDR3 comprises 14 residues. Germline CDR1 reads FNHDT; CDR2 reads SITEND (reference sequence). V was pared by 3 bases and J by 2 bases, with 1 base of the junction left unmatched. The DNA read from the CDR3 is TGTGCCAGCAGTACGGGACAGGGGAACTCC. Translation: CASSTGQGNS. The whole CDR3 sequence is CASSTGQGNSDYTF.

This clone was detected many times. Mouse germline and gene names are used. The sequence runs out 4 residues before the end of the CDR3; the remainder is reconstructed from the germline J gene. V usage is TRBV17 and J usage is TRBJ2-1; D may be TRBD1 (5 bases). The CDR3 is 14 amino acids. Between the trimmed V and J ends, which lost 5 bases and 3 bases, there was a span of 11 bases. Looked up from germline, CDR1 is MNHDT and CDR2 is YYDKIL. CDR3 amino acids: CASSPRVPYAEQFF. The sequenced part of the CDR3 DNA is TGTGCTAGCAGTCCCAGGGTCCCCTATGCT.

About this clone itself: Gene names refer to mouse genes. The DNA read from the CDR3 is TGTGCCTGGAGTACGGGACTGGGGGTTGGTGCT. As protein: CAWSTGLGVGA. The complete CDR3 protein is CAWSTGLGVGAEQFF. This chain connects TRBV31 to TRBJ2-1; 11 bases are shared with TRBD2. The CDR3 end lies 4 residues beyond the end of the read and is filled in from the germline J gene. The V segment lost 2 bases and the J segment 6 bases; nucleotides outside the gene matches: 6. Germline CDR1 and CDR2: GKSSPN and SITVG. The CDR3 runs to 15 residues. Full variable domain (missing parts from reference TRBV31 and TRBJ2-1): AQTIHQWPVAEIKAVGSPLSLGCTIKGKSSPNLYWYWQATGGTLQQLFYSITVGQVESVVQLNLSASRPKDDQFILSTEKLLLSHSGFYLCAWSTGLGVGAEQFFGPGTRLTVL.

On this clone: Mouse names are used for the genes. Different DNA sequences within this sample yield the same CDR3. CDR3 sequence reads: CASSVQYNSPLYF. Incomplete CDR3 DNA: TGTGCCAGCAGTGTGCAGTATAATTCGCCC. The genes are TRBV13-1 and TRBJ1-6; no reliable D call. The CDR3 end falls 3 residues outside the read, so it is completed with the germline J gene. TRBJ1-6 is filed as an ORF, its function uncertain. This CDR3 has 13 amino acids. Per the germline V gene, CDR1 is NSHNY and CDR2 is SYGAGN. Trimming stripped 3 bases from V and 4 bases from J, with 5 bases between.

This clone came up a few times. Gene names refer to mouse genes. The read falls 4 residues short of the CDR3 end, and the missing part is taken from the germline J gene. The sample carries other DNA sequences with the same CDR3. The chain is built from TRBV19 and TRBJ2-3; 11 bases line up with TRBD1. Germline trimming cut 5 bases from V and 1 base from J; bases unmatched to any gene: 3. Germline CDR1 FNHDT, CDR2 SITEND (reference sequence). CDR3 length: 15 amino acids. The CDR3 sequence: CASSRTGGRAETLYF. The sequenced part of the CDR3 DNA is TGTGCCAGCAGCAGGACAGGGGGCCGTGCAGAA.